This T cell receptor (beta chain) was captured in a study of blood T cell repertoires in COVID-19. About the research overall: Researchers got acute and convalescent COVID-19 samples from the United States, Italy and Spain.

V lost 7 bases, J lost 5 bases, and 6 bases stayed unmatched. The CDR3 loop spans 14 amino acids. Looked up from germline, CDR1 is PRHDT and CDR2 is FYEKMQ (reference sequence). As processed by the authors: Amplification of reference gene primers provided the estimated nucleated cell counts. This table comes from immunoSEQ multiplex PCR, and its TCRdb copy is limited to in-frame clones, with some not included. The V and J calls and clone size come from that table; D and trimming were worked out from the DNA. Among about 160,000 clones listed, 85% to 95% were seen once. Seattle's enrolled individuals joined amid active infection and were then monitored longitudinally.

The V call is TRBV13, the J call TRBJ2-5, with 11 bases identical to TRBD1. The sample comprised peripheral blood. The source of this sequence is a woman in her fifties or sixties with COVID-19, enrolled during active disease. CDR3 in amino acids: CASTADRGQETQYF. CDR3 DNA: TGTGCCAGCACCGCGGACAGGGGGCAGGAGACCCAGTACTTC.